The 15 T cell receptor beta chains below come from one sample, sequenced in a study of blood T cells in healthy people across ages. A second PCR, run for roughly 7 to 11 cycles, used a sample-barcoded 5' primer plus a J-beta primer mix. TCRdb ran MiXCR on the 5' RACE reads and lists one entry per CDR3 protein. The data show 650,000 to 700,000 distinct CDR3 sequences, approximately 52% seen once. The sample consisted of blood. Every receptor here comes from a woman of 80 years or more in good health.

Concerning this clonotype itself: A single base separates this from a much larger clone, so it may be a read error. This chain uses TRBV7-9 with TRBJ2-4; 7 positions match TRBD2. The end of the DNA fits TRBJ2-7 better, so the J call may be wrong. Per the germline V gene, CDR1 is SEHNR and CDR2 is FQNEAQ (reference sequence). This CDR3 has 12 residues. CDR3 sequence: CAGSRDYYEQYF. The CDR3 DNA reads as TGTGCCGGCAGCCGGGACTACTACGAGCAGTACTTC.

This clonotype was seen a single time. The chain carries TRBV12-3 or TRBV12-4 and TRBJ2-4; D uncertain. The DNA end is more similar to TRBJ2-7, so the J call may be wrong. The CDR3 spans 14 residues. The DNA of the CDR3 is TGTGCCAGCAGTTTAATAGGCAGGTTATACGAGCAGTACTTC. As protein: CASSLIGRLYEQYF.

A few counts support this clonotype. The chain links TRBV29-1 to TRBJ1-1, with D uncertain. CDR1 SQVTM and CDR2 ANQGSEA come from the germline V gene. V was clipped by 0 bases and J by 7 bases, with 6 bases between them. The CDR3 runs to 11 residues. The CDR3 sequence is CSVEDQGEAFF. CDR3 coding DNA: TGCAGCGTTGAAGATCAAGGTGAAGCTTTCTTT.

The chain combines TRBV20-1 with TRBJ2-1, with D unresolved. The CDR3 spans 14 residues. The ends were cut back, 3 bases at V and 12 bases at J, with 21 bases in the middle. Germline V gene lookup returns CDR1 DFQATT and CDR2 SNEGSKA (reference sequence). The CDR3 nucleotides read TGCAGTGCTAGCCCCTCCCGAAACTACACGGGGCAGTTCTTC. Amino acid sequence: CSASPSRNYTGQFF.

This rearrangement joins TRBV4-2 to TRBJ2-7; TRBD1 is a possible D gene (5 bases). The DNA end lines up better with TRBJ2-4; the J call may be wrong. The CDR3 runs to 16 residues. CDR1 and CDR2 from the germline V gene are LGHNA and YNFKEQ. The CDR3, as DNA: TGTGCCAGCAGCCAAGACTTAAGGGGTCCGGAAAACATTCAGTACTTC. Amino acids: CASSQDLRGPENIQYF.

This chain joins TRBV4-1 and TRBJ1-6, with a tentative D call TRBD1 (5 bases). Germline lookup yields CDR1 MGHRA and CDR2 YSYEKL. Trimming removed 5 bases from V and 7 bases from J, with 18 bases in between. CDR3 length equals 16 residues. CDR3 sequence (DNA): TGCGCCAGCAGCGGAGGACTCAAGGGGCGCAATTCACCCCTCCACTTT. It translates to CASSGGLKGRNSPLHF.

This chain links TRBV4-2 with TRBJ2-1; D gene ambiguous. Germline V gene sequence: CDR1 LGHNA, CDR2 YNFKEQ. The length of the CDR3 is 15 residues. Trimming left V 0 bases short and J 7 bases short, with 13 bases between. The CDR3 loop is CASSQEGFSGNEQFF. In DNA form, the CDR3 reads TGTGCCAGCAGCCAAGAAGGATTCTCCGGGAATGAGCAGTTCTTC.

In regard to this clonotype: A much larger clone sits a single nucleotide away, making a read error possible. The J gene is TRBJ2-7, the V gene TRBV20-1; TRBD2 aligns across 12 bases. CDR1 and CDR2 from the germline V gene are DFQATT and SNEGSKA (reference sequence). This CDR3 contains 17 residues. Trimming at V came to 0 bases and at J to 7 bases, leaving 13 bases not matched to a gene. Written as DNA, the CDR3 is TGCAGTGCTAGAGAACCTAGGACTAGCGGGATGAGGAATGAGCAGTACTTC. The encoded protein is CSAREPRTSGMRNEQYF.

The V and J genes are TRBV30 and TRBJ1-2, with 10 bases identical to TRBD1. There are 15 residues in the CDR3. J lost 4 bases, V lost 2 bases, and 7 bases had no gene match. Germline CDR1 reads GTSNPN; CDR2 reads SVGIG (reference sequence). The DNA for the CDR3 is TGTGCCTGGAGTACCGGACAGGGGGTTAGCTATGGCTACACCTTC. Translated, it gives CAWSTGQGVSYGYTF.

Concerning this clonotype: Being one base from a much bigger clone, this may be a read error. The chain recombines TRBV9 with TRBJ2-1; the D gene is possibly TRBD1 (6 bases). The CDR3 runs to 14 residues. Trimming took off 2 bases at V and 3 bases at J, with 9 bases between the two ends. Germline V gives CDR1 SGDLS, CDR2 YYNGEE. In DNA, the CDR3 is TGTGCCAGCAGCGTCCGGGACAACTACAATGAGCAGTTCTTC. Protein product: CASSVRDNYNEQFF. Looking up the rest from reference TRBV9 and TRBJ2-1 gives the full variable domain: DSGVTQTPKHLITATGQRVTLRCSPRSGDLSVYWYQQSLDQGLQFLIQYYNGEERAKGNILERFSAQQFPDLHSELNLSSLELGDSALYFCASSVRDNYNEQFFGPGTRLTVL.

This clonotype turned up a few times. This chain connects TRBV12-3 or TRBV12-4 to TRBJ1-5; the D is unclear. There are 14 residues in the CDR3. Trimming took 3 bases from V and 3 from J, leaving 9 bases between them. CDR3 bases: TGTGCCAGCAGTTTTAGCCCCCCCAATCAGCCCCAGCATTTT. It translates to CASSFSPPNQPQHF.

This clonotype showed up just a few times. V gene TRBV2 combines with J gene TRBJ1-2, with 7 bases lining up with TRBD1. V shed 6 bases, J shed 5 bases, and the junction held 18 bases outside the gene matches. This CDR3 is 17 amino acids long. CDR1 is SNHLY and CDR2 is FYNNEI in the germline V gene. CDR3: CASRPNLRTGEKYGYTF. The CDR3 region has the DNA TGTGCCAGCAGGCCTAATCTACGCACAGGGGAAAAATATGGCTACACCTTC.

The chain is built from TRBV7-9 and TRBJ1-2; 10 positions match TRBD1. The CDR3 covers 15 residues. The V segment lost 3 bases and the J segment 10 bases; nucleotides outside the gene matches: 11. CDR1 and CDR2 (germline): SEHNR, FQNEAQ (reference sequence). This CDR3 reads CASSLTTGQGRAYTF. DNA of the CDR3: TGTGCCAGCAGCTTGACCACGGGACAGGGGAGGGCCTACACCTTC.

A note on this clonotype: A single base separates this from a much larger clone, so it may be a read error. The chain uses TRBV3-1 and TRBJ2-4, with D tentatively TRBD1 (5 bases). The better agreement between TRBJ2-7 and the DNA end casts doubt on the J call. The CDR3 has 13 amino acids. Per the germline V gene, CDR1 is LGHDT and CDR2 is YNNKEL (reference sequence). CDR3 nucleotide sequence: TGTGCCAGCAGCCAAGAAGGGGTCCACGAGCAGTACTTC. This codes for CASSQEGVHEQYF.

The chain joins TRBV20-1 to TRBJ2-7, with a weak D call TRBD1 (5 bases). V was cut by 1 base and J by 5 bases, with 15 bases left in between. The CDR3 is 14 amino acids. The germline V gene has CDR1 DFQATT and CDR2 SNEGSKA (reference sequence). The DNA for the CDR3 is TGCAGTGCTAGAGCGTTCGTAGGGGCCCACGAGCAGTACTTC. Its protein is CSARAFVGAHEQYF.